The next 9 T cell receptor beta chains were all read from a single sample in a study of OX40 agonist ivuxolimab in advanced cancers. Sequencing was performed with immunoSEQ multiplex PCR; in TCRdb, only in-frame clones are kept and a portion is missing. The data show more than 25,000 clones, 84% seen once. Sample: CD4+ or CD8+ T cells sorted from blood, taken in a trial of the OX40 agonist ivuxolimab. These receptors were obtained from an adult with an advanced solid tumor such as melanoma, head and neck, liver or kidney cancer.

The CDR3 loop reads CASSYGATDTQYF. As DNA, the CDR3 is TGTGCCAGCAGTTACGGGGCCACAGATACGCAGTATTTT. The chain joins TRBV6-6 to TRBJ2-3; D possibly corresponds to TRBD1 (5 bases). Between the trimmed V and J ends, which lost 2 bases and 2 bases, there was a span of 5 bases. CDR3 size: 13 residues. In germline, CDR1 is MNHNY, CDR2 SVGAGI (reference sequence).

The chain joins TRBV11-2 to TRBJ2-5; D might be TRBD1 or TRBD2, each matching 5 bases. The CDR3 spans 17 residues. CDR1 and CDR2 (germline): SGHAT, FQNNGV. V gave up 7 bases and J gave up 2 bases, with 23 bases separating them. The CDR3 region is CASTLAWGPAGQETQYF. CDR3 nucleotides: TGTGCCAGCACCCTAGCTTGGGGACCAGCCGGACAAGAGACCCAGTACTTC.

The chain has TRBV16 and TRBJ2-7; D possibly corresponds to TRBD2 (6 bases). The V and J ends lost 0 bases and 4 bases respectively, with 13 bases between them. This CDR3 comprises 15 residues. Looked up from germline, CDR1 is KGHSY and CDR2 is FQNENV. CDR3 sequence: CASSQSGDGGYEQYF. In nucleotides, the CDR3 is TGTGCCAGCAGCCAATCAGGGGACGGGGGTTACGAGCAGTACTTC.

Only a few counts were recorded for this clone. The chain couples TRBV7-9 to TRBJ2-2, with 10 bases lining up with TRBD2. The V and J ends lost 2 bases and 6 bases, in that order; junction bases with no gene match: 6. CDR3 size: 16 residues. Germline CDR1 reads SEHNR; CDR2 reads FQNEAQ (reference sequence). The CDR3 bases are TGTGCCAGCAGCTTAAGGCTAGCGGGAGAGGCCGGGGAGCTGTTTTTT. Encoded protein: CASSLRLAGEAGELFF. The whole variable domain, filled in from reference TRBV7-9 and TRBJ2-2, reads DTGVSQNPRHKITKRGQNVTFRCDPISEHNRLYWYRQTLGQGPEFLTYFQNEAQLEKSRLLSDRFSAERPKGSFSTLEIQRTEQGDSAMYLCASSLRLAGEAGELFFGEGSRLTVL.

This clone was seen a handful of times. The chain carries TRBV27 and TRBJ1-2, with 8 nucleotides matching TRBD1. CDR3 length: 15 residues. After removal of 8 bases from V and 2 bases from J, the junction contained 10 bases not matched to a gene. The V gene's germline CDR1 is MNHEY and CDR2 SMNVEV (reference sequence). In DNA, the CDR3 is TGTGCCAGCGGCCAGATCCAGGGGGCGAACTATGGCTACACCTTC. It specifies CASGQIQGANYGYTF.

The CDR3 sequence: CASSSQTGGNEQFF. CDR3 DNA sequence: TGTGCCAGCAGCTCCCAAACGGGGGGGAATGAGCAGTTCTTC. The chain employs TRBV9 and TRBJ2-1, with TRBD2 matching over 8 bases. The CDR3 is 14 amino acids. J lost 7 bases, V lost 4 bases, and 7 bases had no gene match. Germline values: CDR1 SGDLS, CDR2 YYNGEE. The whole variable domain, filled in from reference TRBV9 and TRBJ2-1, reads DSGVTQTPKHLITATGQRVTLRCSPRSGDLSVYWYQQSLDQGLQFLIQYYNGEERAKGNILERFSAQQFPDLHSELNLSSLELGDSALYFCASSSQTGGNEQFFGPGTRLTVL.

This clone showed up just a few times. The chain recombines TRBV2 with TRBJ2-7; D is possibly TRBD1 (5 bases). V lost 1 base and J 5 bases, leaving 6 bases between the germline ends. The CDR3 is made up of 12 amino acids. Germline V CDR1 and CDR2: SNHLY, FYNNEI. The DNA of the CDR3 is TGTGCCAGCAGTGAAGTAGGGGACGAGCAGTACTTC. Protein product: CASSEVGDEQYF.

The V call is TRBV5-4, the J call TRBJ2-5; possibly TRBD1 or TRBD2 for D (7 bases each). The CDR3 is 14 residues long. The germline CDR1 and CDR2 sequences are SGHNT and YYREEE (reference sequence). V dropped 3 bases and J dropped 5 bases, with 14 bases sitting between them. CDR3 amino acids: CASSWDSGEETQYF. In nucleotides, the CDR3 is TGTGCCAGCAGCTGGGACAGCGGGGAGGAGACCCAGTACTTC.

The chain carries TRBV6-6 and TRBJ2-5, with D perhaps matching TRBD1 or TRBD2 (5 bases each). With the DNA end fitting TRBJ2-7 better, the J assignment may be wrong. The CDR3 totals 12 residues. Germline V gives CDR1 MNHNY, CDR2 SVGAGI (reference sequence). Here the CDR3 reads CASRTGPYEQYF. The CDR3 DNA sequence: TGTGCCAGTAGGACGGGGCCCTACGAGCAGTACTTC.